The rows below give T cell receptor beta chains drawn from one sample of a study of Graves' ophthalmopathy and Graves' hyperthyroidism. Each CDR3 protein gets one entry after TCRdb re-called the multiplex PCR reads with MiXCR. The repertoire includes 450,000 or so distinct CDR3 sequences, approximately 15% of them detected once, and roughly 10% sits in the top ten. Input material: blood. These receptor sequences come from a woman aged 30 to 39 with Graves' ophthalmopathy. CDR3s include the opening cysteine and the closing phenylalanine or tryptophan. D genes are given only for firm matches. Clone size, where shown, is once, few, many, or a class for clones that have expanded.

size: many; J: TRBJ2-7; V: TRBV6-2/TRBV6-3; D: TRBD1; DNA: TGTGCCAGCAGTTTCTGGACAGGGGACTACGAGCAGTACTTC; CDR3: CASSFWTGDYEQYF
size: many; J: TRBJ2-7; V: TRBV6-5; D: .; DNA: TGTGCCAGCAGGGGGTACGGGCTCGAGCAGTACTTC; CDR3: CASRGYGLEQYF
size: many; J: TRBJ1-1; V: TRBV19; D: .; DNA: TGTGCCAGTAGTATAGGACGGACTGAAGCTTTCTTT; CDR3: CASSIGRTEAFF
size: .; J: TRBJ2-7; V: TRBV4-1; D: .; DNA: TGCGCCAGCAGCCAATCGTACGTTGACGAGCAGTACTTC; CDR3: CASSQSYVDEQYF
size: many; J: TRBJ2-5; V: TRBV3-1; D: TRBD1; DNA: TGTGCCAGCAGCCAAGGCACAGGGGGCGAGGAGACCCAGTACTTC; CDR3: CASSQGTGGEETQYF
size: .; J: TRBJ2-7; V: TRBV6-1; D: .; DNA: TGTGCCACCTCAAGGGGGAGGGACTACGAGCAGTACTTC; CDR3: CATSRGRDYEQYF
size: once; J: TRBJ2-7; V: TRBV7-8; D: .; DNA: TGTGCCAGCAGCTTAGCACGGGAGACCTACGAGCAGTACTTC; CDR3: CASSLARETYEQYF
size: many; J: TRBJ1-2; V: TRBV14; D: .; DNA: TGTGCCAGCAGCCAAGCGTTGGCAGGGGATGGCTACACCTTC; CDR3: CASSQALAGDGYTF
size: many; J: TRBJ2-7; V: TRBV18; D: TRBD1; DNA: TGTGCCAGCTCACCGAGGGACAGGGGGTTCTACGAGCAGTACTTC; CDR3: CASSPRDRGFYEQYF
size: few; J: TRBJ2-5; V: TRBV7-3; D: TRBD2; DNA: TGTGCCAGCAGCCCCCAGCGGGGGGGGCCGGGGGAGACCCAGTACTTC; CDR3: CASSPQRGGPGETQYF
size: .; J: TRBJ1-6; V: TRBV19; D: .; DNA: TGTGCCAGTAGTAAAGCGGGGGGGACAATGGGATCACCCCTCCACTTT; CDR3: CASSKAGGTMGSPLHF
size: many; J: TRBJ1-1; V: TRBV14; D: .; DNA: TGTGCCAGCAGCCAAAAAAGGACGGGTGAAGCTTTCTTT; CDR3: CASSQKRTGEAFF
size: many; J: TRBJ2-2; V: TRBV28; D: .; DNA: TGTGCCAGCACCTCGGGCCGGCTTAACACCGGGGAGCTGTTTTTT; CDR3: CASTSGRLNTGELFF
size: few; J: TRBJ2-7; V: TRBV6-1; D: .; DNA: TGTGCCAGCAGTGAAGCTAAGGGGCACTACGAGCAGTACTTC; CDR3: CASSEAKGHYEQYF
size: many; J: TRBJ2-5; V: TRBV6-2/TRBV6-3; D: .; DNA: TGTGCCAGCAGTTACGAAGTGGGAGACCAAGAGACCCAGTACTTC; CDR3: CASSYEVGDQETQYF
size: many; J: TRBJ1-2; V: TRBV28; D: .; DNA: TGTGCCAGCAGCCAGCCGGACGGTCCTAACTATGGCTACACCTTC; CDR3: CASSQPDGPNYGYTF
size: many; J: TRBJ1-2; V: TRBV6-1; D: .; DNA: TGTGCCAGCAGTGAATTACGGGCGTATGGCTACACCTTC; CDR3: CASSELRAYGYTF
size: few; J: TRBJ1-1; V: TRBV4-1; D: TRBD1; DNA: TGCGCCAGCAGCCTCTCTTCCGGGACAGGGGGTAGAGCTGAAGCTTTCTTT; CDR3: CASSLSSGTGGRAEAFF
size: many; J: TRBJ1-2; V: TRBV27; D: .; DNA: TGTGCCAGCAGTTTAATGGGTCAGGGTCTAGAGGGCTACACCTTC; CDR3: CASSLMGQGLEGYTF
size: .; J: TRBJ2-1; V: TRBV12-5; D: TRBD1; DNA: TGTGCTAGTGGTTTGGTGATGGACAGGGTGATTGAGCAGTTCTTC; CDR3: CASGLVMDRVIEQFF